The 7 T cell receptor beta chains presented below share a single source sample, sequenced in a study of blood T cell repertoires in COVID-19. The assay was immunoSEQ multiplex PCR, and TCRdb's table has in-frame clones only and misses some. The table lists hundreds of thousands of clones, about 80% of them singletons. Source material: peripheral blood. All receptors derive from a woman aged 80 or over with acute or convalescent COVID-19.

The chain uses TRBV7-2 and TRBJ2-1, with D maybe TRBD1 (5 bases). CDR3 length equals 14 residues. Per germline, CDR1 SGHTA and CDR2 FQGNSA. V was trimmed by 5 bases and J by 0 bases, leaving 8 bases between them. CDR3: CASSGRVSYNEQFF. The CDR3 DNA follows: TGTGCCAGCAGCGGCAGGGTCTCCTACAATGAGCAGTTCTTC.

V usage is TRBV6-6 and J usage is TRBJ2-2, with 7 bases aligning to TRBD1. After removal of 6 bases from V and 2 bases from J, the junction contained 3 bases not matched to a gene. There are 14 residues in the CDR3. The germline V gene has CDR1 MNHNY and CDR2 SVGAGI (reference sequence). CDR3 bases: TGTGCCAGCAGAAACAGGGGAAACACCGGGGAGCTGTTTTTT. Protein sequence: CASRNRGNTGELFF.

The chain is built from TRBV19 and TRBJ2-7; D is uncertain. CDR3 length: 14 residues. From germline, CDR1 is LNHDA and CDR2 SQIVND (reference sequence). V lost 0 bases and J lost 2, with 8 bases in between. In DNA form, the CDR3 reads TGTGCCAGTAGTATAGACGACACTGCCTACGAGCAGTACTTC. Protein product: CASSIDDTAYEQYF.

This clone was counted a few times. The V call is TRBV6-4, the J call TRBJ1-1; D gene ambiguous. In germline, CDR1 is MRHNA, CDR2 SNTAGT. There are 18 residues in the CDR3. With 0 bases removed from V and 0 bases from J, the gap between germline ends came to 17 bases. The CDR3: CASSDSSRVRLLNTEAFF. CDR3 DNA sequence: TGTGCCAGCAGTGACTCGAGTCGCGTCAGGCTATTGAACACTGAAGCTTTCTTT.

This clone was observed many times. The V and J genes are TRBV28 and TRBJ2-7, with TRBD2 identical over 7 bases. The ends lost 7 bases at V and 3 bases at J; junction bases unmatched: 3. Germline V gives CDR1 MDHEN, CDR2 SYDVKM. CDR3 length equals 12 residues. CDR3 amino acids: CASKASGYEQYF. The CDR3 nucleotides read TGTGCCAGCAAGGCTAGCGGCTACGAGCAGTACTTC. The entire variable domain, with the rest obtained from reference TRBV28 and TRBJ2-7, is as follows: DVKVTQSSRYLVKRTGEKVFLECVQDMDHENMFWYRQDPGLGLRLIYFSYDVKMKEKGDIPEGYSVSREKKERFSLILESASTNQTSMYLCASKASGYEQYFGPGTRLTVT.

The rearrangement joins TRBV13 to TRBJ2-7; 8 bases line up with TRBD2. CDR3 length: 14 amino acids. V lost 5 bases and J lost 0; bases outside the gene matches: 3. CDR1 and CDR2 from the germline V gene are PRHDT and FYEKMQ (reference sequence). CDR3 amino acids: CASSRSGSSYEQYF. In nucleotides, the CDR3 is TGTGCCAGCAGCCGGAGCGGGAGCTCCTACGAGCAGTACTTC.

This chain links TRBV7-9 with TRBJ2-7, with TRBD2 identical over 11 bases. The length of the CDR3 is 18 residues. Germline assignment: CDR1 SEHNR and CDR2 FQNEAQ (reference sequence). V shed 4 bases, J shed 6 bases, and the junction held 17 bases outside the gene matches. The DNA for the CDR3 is TGTGCCAGCAGCTCCACCAGACTAGCGGGATCGACCTCTAGCGAGCAGTACTTC. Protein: CASSSTRLAGSTSSEQYF.